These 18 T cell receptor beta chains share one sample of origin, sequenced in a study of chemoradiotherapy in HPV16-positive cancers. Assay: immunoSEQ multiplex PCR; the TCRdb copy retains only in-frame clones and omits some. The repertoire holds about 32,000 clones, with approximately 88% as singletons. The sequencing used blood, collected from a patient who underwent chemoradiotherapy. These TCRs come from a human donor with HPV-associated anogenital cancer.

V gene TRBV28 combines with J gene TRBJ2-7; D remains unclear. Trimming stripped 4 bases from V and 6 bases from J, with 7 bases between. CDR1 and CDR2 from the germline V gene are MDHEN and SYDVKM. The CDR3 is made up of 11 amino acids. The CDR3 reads CASSSLPEQYF. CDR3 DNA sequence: TGTGCCAGCAGTTCCCTTCCCGAGCAGTACTTC.

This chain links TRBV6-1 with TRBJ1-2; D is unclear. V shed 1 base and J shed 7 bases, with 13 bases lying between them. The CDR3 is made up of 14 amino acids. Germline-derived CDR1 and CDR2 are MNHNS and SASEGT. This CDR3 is CASSEVRGPGGYTF. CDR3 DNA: TGTGCCAGCAGTGAAGTGCGTGGTCCGGGTGGCTACACCTTC.

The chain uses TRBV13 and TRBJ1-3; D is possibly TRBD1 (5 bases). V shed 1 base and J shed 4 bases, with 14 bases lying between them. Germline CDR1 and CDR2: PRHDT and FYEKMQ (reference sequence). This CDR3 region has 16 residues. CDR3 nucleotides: TGTGCCAGCAGCTTAGATTTAGGGGCAACGGGAAACACCATATATTTT. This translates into CASSLDLGATGNTIYF.

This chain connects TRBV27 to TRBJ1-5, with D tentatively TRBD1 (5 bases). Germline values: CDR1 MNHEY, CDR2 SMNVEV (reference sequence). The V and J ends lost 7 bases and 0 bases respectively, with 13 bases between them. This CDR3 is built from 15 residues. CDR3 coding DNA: TGTGCCAGCAAAGCCTCGAGGGGTAGCAATCAGCCCCAGCATTTT. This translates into CASKASRGSNQPQHF.

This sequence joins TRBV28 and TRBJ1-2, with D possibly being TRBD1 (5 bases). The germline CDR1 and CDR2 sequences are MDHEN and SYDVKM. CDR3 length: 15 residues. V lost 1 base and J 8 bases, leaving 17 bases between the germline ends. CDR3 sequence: CASSLSGGQGRGYTF. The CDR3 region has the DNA TGTGCCAGCAGTTTATCGGGTGGGCAGGGTAGAGGCTACACCTTC.

The chain's CDR3 is CASSLALSNTEAFF. The CDR3 DNA follows: TGTGCCAGCAGCTTAGCTCTTAGTAACACTGAAGCTTTCTTT. The chain links TRBV7-2 to TRBJ1-1, with D unclear. CDR3 length equals 14 residues. V lost 0 bases and J 2 bases, leaving 7 bases between the germline ends. Germline V gene data show CDR1 as SGHTA and CDR2 as FQGNSA. The variable domain in full, with the rest retrieved from reference TRBV7-2 and TRBJ1-1, is GAGVSQSPSNKVTEKGKDVELRCDPISGHTALYWYRQSLGQGLEFLIYFQGNSAPDKSGLPSDRFSAERTGGSVSTLTIQRTQQEDSAVYLCASSLALSNTEAFFGQGTRLTVV.

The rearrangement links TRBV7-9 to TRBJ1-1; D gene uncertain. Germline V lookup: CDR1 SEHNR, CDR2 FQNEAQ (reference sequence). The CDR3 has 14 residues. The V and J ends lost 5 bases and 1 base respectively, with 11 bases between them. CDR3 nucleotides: TGTGCCAGCAGCATCGACGGGAAGAACACTGAAGCTTTCTTT. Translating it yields CASSIDGKNTEAFF.

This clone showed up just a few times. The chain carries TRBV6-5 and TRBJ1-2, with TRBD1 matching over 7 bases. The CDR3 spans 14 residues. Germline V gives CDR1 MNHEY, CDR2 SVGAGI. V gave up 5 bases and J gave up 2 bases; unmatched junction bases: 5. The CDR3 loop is CASSKDRTNYGYTF. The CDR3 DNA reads TGTGCCAGCAGTAAGGACAGGACAAACTATGGCTACACCTTC.

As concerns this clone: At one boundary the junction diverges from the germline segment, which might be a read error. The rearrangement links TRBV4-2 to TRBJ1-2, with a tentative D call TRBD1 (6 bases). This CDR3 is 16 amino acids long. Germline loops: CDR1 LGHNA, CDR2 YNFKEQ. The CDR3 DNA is TGTGCCAGCAGCCAAGATATAGGGGGTAAGGACTATGACTACACCTTC. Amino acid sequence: CASSQDIGGKDYDYTF.

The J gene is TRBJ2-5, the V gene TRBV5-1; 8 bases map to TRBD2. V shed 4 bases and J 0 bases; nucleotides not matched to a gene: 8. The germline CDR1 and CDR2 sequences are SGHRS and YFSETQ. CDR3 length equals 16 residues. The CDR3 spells CASSRGTREDQETQYF. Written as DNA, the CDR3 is TGCGCCAGCAGCCGCGGGACTAGGGAGGACCAAGAGACCCAGTACTTC.

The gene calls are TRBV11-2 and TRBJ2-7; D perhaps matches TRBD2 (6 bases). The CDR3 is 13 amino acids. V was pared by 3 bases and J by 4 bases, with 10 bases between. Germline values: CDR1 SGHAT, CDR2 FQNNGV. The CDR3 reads CASSFTTSYEQYF. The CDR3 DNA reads TGTGCCAGCAGCTTCACGACTAGTTACGAGCAGTACTTC.

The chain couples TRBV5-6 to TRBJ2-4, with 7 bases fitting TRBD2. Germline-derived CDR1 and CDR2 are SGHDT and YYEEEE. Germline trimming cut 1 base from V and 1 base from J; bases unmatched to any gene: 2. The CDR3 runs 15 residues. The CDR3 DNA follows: TGTGCCAGCAGCTTGCGGGGGGTTGCCAAAAACATTCAGTACTTC. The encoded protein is CASSLRGVAKNIQYF.

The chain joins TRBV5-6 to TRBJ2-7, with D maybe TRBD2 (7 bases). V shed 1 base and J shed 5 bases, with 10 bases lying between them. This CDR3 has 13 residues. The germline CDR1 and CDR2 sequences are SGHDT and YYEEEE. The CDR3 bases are TGTGCCAGCAGCTTGTCGGGGGGCCACGAGCAGTACTTC. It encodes CASSLSGGHEQYF.

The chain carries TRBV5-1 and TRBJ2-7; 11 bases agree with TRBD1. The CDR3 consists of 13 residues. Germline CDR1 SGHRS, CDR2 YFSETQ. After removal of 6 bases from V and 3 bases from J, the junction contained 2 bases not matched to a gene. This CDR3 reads CASMGQGVYEQYF. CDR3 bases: TGCGCCAGCATGGGACAGGGGGTCTACGAGCAGTACTTC.

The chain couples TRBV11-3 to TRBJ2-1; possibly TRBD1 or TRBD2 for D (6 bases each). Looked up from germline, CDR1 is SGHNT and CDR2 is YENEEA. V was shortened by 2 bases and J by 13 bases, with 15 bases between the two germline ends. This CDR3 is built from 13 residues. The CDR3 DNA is TGTGCCAGCAGCTTACTCCCCGAGGGGGGCCAGTTCTTC. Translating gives CASSLLPEGGQFF.

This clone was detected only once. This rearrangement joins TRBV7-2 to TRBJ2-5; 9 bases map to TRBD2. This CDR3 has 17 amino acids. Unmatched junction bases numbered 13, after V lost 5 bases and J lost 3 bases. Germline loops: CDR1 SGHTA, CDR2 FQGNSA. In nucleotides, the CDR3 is TGTGCCAGCAGCCCCAATAGGGCGTCTAGCGGGAAAGAGACCCAGTACTTC. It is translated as CASSPNRASSGKETQYF. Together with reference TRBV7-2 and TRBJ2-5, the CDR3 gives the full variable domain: GAGVSQSPSNKVTEKGKDVELRCDPISGHTALYWYRQSLGQGLEFLIYFQGNSAPDKSGLPSDRFSAERTGGSVSTLTIQRTQQEDSAVYLCASSPNRASSGKETQYFGPGTRLLVL.

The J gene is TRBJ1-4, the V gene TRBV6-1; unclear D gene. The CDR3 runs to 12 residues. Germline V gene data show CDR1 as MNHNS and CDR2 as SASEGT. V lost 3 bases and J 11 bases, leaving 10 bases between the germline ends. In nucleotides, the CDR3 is TGTGCCAGCAGTGATGATACGGGGAAACTGTTTTTT. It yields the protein CASSDDTGKLFF.

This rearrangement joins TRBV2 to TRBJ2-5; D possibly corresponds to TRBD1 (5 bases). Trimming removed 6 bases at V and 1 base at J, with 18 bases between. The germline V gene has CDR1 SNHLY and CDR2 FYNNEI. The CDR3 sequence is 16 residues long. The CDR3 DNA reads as TGTGCCAGCAGCGATAGAACAGGCCACGTCCAAGAGACCCAGTACTTC. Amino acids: CASSDRTGHVQETQYF. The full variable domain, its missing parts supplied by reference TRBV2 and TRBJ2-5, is EPEVTQTPSHQVTQMGQEVILRCVPISNHLYFYWYRQILGQKVEFLVSFYNNEISEKSEIFDDQFSVERPDGSNFTLKIRSTKLEDSAMYFCASSDRTGHVQETQYFGPGTRLLVL.